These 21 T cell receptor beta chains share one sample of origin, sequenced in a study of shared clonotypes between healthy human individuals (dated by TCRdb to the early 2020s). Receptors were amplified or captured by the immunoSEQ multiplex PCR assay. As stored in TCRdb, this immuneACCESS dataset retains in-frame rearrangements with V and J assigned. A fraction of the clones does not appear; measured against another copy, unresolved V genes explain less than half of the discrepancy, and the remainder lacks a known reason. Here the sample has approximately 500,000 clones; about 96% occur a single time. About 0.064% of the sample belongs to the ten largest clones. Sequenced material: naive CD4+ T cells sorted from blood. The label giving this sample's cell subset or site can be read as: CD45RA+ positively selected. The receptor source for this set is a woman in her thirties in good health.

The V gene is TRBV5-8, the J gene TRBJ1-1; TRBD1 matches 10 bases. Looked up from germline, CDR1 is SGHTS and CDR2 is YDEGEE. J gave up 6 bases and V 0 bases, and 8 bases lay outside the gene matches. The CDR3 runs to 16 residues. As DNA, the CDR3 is TGTGCCAGCAGCTTGGGGACAGGGGGTCCCCGGGCTGAAGCTTTCTTT. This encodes CASSLGTGGPRAEAFF.

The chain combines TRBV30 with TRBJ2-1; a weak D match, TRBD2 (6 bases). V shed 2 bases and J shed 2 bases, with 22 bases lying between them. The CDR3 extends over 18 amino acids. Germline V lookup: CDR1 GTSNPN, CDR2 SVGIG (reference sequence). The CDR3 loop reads CAWSSTGTLSETYNEQFF. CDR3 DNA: TGTGCCTGGAGTTCGACTGGGACTCTCTCCGAAACCTACAATGAGCAGTTCTTC. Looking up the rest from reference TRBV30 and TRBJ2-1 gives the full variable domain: SQTIHQWPATLVQPVGSPLSLECTVEGTSNPNLYWYRQAAGRGLQLLFYSVGIGQISSEVPQNLSASRPQDRQFILSSKKLLLSDSGFYLCAWSSTGTLSETYNEQFFGPGTRLTVL.

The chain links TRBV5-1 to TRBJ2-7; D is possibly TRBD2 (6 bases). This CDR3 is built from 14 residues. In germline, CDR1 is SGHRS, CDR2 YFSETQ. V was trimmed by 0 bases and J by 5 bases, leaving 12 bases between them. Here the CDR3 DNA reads TGCGCCAGCAGCTTGGTTGCGGGGTTGGACGAGCAGTACTTC. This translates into CASSLVAGLDEQYF. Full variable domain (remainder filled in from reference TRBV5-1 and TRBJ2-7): KAGVTQTPRYLIKTRGQQVTLSCSPISGHRSVSWYQQTPGQGLQFLFEYFSETQRNKGNFPGRFSGRQFSNSRSEMNVSTLELGDSALYLCASSLVAGLDEQYFGPGTRLTVT.

The CDR3: CASIYPRGPHTEAFF. The CDR3 DNA follows: TGTGCCAGTATCTACCCCCGAGGGCCCCACACTGAAGCTTTCTTT. This chain links TRBV19 with TRBJ1-1; D remains ambiguous. This CDR3 comprises 15 residues. Germline V gives CDR1 LNHDA, CDR2 SQIVND (reference sequence). Trimming removed 7 bases at V and 3 bases at J, with 18 bases between.

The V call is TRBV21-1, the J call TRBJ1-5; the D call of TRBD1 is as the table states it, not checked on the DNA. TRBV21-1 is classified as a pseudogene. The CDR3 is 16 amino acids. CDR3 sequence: CASTERQQRSNQPQHF. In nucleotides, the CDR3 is TGTGCCAGCACCGAGCGACAGCAACGTAGTAATCAGCCCCAGCATTTT.

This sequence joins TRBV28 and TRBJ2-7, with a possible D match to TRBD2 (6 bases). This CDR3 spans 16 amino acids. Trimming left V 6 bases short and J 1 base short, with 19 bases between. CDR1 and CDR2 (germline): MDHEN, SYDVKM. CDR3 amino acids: CASSPPLREGSYEQYF. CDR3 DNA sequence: TGTGCCAGCAGCCCGCCCCTGCGGGAAGGATCCTACGAGCAGTACTTC.

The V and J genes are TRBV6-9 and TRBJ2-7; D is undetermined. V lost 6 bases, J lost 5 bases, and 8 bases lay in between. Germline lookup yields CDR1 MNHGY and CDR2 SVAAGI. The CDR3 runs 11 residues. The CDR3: CASSVRDEQYF. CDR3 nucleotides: TGTGCCAGCAGCGTCCGGGACGAGCAGTACTTC.

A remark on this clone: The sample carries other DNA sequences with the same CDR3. The CDR3: CASSPQGGNQPQHF. Written as DNA, the CDR3 is TGTGCCAGCAGCCCCCAGGGGGGGAATCAGCCCCAGCATTTT. This chain links TRBV7-9 with TRBJ1-5; 7 positions agree with TRBD1. This CDR3 contains 14 residues. The junction had 5 bases not matched to a gene; V was cut back by 5 bases and J by 4 bases. Per germline, CDR1 SEHNR and CDR2 FQNEAQ (reference sequence).

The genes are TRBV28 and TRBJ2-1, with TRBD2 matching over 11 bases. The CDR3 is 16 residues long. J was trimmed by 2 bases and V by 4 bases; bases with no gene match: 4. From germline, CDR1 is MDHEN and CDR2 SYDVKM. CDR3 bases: TGTGCCAGCAGTTCCCCTAGCGGGGGGCCCTACAATGAGCAGTTCTTC. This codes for CASSSPSGGPYNEQFF.

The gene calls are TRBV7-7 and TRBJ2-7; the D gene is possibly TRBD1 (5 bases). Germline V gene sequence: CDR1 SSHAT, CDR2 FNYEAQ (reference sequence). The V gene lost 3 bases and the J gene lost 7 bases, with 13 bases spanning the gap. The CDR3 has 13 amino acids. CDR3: CASSFSTVTEQYF. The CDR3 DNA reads TGTGCCAGCAGCTTCTCGACAGTCACAGAGCAGTACTTC. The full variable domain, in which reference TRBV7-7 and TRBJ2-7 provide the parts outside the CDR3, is GAGVSQSPRYKVTKRGQDVTLRCDPISSHATLYWYQQALGQGPEFLTYFNYEAQPDKSGLPSDRFSAERPEGSISTLTIQRTEQRDSAMYRCASSFSTVTEQYFGPGTRLTVT.

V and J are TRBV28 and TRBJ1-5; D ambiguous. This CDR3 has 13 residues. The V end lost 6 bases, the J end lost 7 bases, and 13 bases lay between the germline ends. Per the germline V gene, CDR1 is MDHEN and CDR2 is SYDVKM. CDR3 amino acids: CASRLKMEQPQHF. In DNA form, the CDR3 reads TGTGCCAGCAGGCTAAAGATGGAACAGCCCCAGCATTTT.

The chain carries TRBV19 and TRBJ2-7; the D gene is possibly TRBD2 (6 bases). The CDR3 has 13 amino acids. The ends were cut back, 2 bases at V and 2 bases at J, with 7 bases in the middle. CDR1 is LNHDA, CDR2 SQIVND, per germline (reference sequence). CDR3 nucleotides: TGTGCCAGTAGTATATGGGGGGCCTACGAGCAGTACTTC. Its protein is CASSIWGAYEQYF.

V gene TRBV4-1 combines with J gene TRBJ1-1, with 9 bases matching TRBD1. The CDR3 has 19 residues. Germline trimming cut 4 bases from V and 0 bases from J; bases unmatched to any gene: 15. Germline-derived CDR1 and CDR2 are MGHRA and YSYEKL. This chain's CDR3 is CASSRSPGQGIKMNTEAFF. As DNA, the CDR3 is TGCGCCAGCAGCCGATCACCGGGACAGGGAATAAAAATGAACACTGAAGCTTTCTTT.

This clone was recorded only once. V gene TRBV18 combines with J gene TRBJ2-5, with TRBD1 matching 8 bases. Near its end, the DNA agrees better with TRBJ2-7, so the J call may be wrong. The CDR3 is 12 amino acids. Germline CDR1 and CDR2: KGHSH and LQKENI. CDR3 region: CASSRTGSEQYF. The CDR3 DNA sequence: TGTGCCAGCTCACGGACAGGGTCCGAGCAGTACTTC.

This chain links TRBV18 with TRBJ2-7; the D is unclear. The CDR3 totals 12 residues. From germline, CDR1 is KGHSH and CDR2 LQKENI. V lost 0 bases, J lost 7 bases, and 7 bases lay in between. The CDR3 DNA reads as TGTGCCAGCTCACCACCGCAGTCTGAGCAGTACTTC. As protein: CASSPPQSEQYF.

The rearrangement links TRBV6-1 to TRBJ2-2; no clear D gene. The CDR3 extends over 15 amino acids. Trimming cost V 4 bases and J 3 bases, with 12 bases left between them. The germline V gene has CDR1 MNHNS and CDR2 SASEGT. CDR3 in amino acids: CASSAPRTYTGELFF. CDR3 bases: TGTGCCAGCAGTGCTCCGCGGACGTACACCGGGGAGCTGTTTTTT.

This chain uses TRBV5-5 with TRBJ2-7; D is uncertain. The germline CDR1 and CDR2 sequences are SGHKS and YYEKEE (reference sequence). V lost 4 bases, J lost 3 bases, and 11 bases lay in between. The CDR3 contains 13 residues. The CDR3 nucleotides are TGTGCCAGCAGCCCCAGCAGCTTCTACGAGCAGTACTTC. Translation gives CASSPSSFYEQYF.

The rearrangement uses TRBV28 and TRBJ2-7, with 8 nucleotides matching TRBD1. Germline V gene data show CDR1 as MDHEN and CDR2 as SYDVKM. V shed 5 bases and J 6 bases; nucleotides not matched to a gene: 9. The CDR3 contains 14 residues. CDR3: CASSVTGVGFEQYF. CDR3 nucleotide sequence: TGTGCCAGCAGTGTGACAGGGGTAGGGTTCGAGCAGTACTTC.

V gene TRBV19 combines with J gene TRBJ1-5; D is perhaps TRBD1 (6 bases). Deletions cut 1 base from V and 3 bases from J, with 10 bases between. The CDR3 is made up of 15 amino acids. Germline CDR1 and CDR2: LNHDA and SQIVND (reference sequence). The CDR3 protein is CASSIGGALNQPQHF. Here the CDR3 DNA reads TGTGCCAGTAGTATAGGGGGGGCCCTCAATCAGCCCCAGCATTTT.

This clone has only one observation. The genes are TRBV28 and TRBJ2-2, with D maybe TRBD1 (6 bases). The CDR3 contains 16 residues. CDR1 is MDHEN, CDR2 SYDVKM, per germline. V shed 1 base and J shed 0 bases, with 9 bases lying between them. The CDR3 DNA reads TGTGCCAGCAGTTTATTCGGGACAACGAACACCGGGGAGCTGTTTTTT. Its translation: CASSLFGTTNTGELFF.

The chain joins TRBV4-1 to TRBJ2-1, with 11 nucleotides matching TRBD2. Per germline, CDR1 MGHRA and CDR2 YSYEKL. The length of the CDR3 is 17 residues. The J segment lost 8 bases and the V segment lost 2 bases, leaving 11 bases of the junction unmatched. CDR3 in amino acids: CASSQKLLAGGGHEQFF. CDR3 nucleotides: TGCGCCAGCAGCCAAAAACTTCTAGCGGGAGGAGGACATGAGCAGTTCTTC.